A selection of T cell receptor beta chains follows, all from one sample in a study of beta chain features in type 1 diabetes. Here immunoSEQ multiplex PCR was the method, and the copy in TCRdb shows in-frame clones only, minus some. The sample carries fewer than 350,000 clones, 15% recorded once. Sequenced material: naive CD4+ T cells from blood. The source is a man younger than 35 with type 1 diabetes. Each CDR3 is given with its conserved first and last residue. The D gene is left open where the match is weak. Clone size appears in some rows only: once, few, many, or a class for an expanded clone.

TRBJ1-2,NA,TRBV18,NA,TGTGCCAGCTCACCTGACACCTATGGCTACACCTTC,CASSPDTYGYTF
TRBJ1-1,TRBD1,TRBV28,few,TGTGCCAGCACCAGACAGGGGGCTCACACTGAAGCTTTCTTT,CASTRQGAHTEAFF
TRBJ1-1,NA,TRBV6-6,NA,TGTGCCAGCAGAACTACCATGGGCACTGAAGCTTTCTTT,CASRTTMGTEAFF
TRBJ2-7,TRBD1,TRBV28,few,TGTGCCAGCAGGGGACAGGGCATCTCCTACGAGCAGTACTTC,CASRGQGISYEQYF
TRBJ2-2,TRBD2,TRBV4-2,NA,TGTGCCAGCAGCCAAGGGCTAGCGGGAGGGCCAGGCACCGGGGAGCTGTTTTTT,CASSQGLAGGPGTGELFF
TRBJ1-2,NA,TRBV4-2,few,TGTGCCAGCAGCCAAGAGCATCTGGCTTCGAGCGATGGCTACACCTTC,CASSQEHLASSDGYTF
TRBJ2-2,NA,TRBV7-2,few,TGTGCCAGTACACCGCATGCAGGGCTGGCCGGGGAGCTGTTTTTT,CASTPHAGLAGELFF
TRBJ1-6,NA,TRBV4-2,NA,TGTGCCAGCAGCCAAGAGGCAGGGTGGACTAATTCACCCCTCCACTTT,CASSQEAGWTNSPLHF
TRBJ2-4,NA,TRBV28,NA,TGTGCCAGCAGTACTGACAGGAATTCCAAAAACATTCAGTACTTC,CASSTDRNSKNIQYF
TRBJ2-7,NA,TRBV5-4,few,TGTGCCAGCAGCCCTAGGACTAAAGGTCACGGTAACGAGCAGTACTTC,CASSPRTKGHGNEQYF
TRBJ2-7,NA,TRBV5-1,NA,TGCGCCAGCAGCTTGCTCCCGGGGTCGACCTACGAGCAGTACTTC,CASSLLPGSTYEQYF
TRBJ2-7,NA,TRBV6-5,few,TGTGCCAGCAGTTACTCACGGGGGGCCTCCTACGAGCAGTACTTC,CASSYSRGASYEQYF
TRBJ2-7,NA,TRBV19,NA,TGTGCCAGTAGGATTAGAGACGAGCAGTACTTC,CASRIRDEQYF
TRBJ1-5,NA,TRBV2,NA,TGTGCCAGCAGCTATAACAGGGTAATGGAGCCCCAGCATTTT,CASSYNRVMEPQHF
TRBJ2-3,TRBD2,TRBV7-2,NA,TGTGCCAGCAGCTTAAATCGCGGGGGGGCCCCAGATACGCAGTATTTT,CASSLNRGGAPDTQYF
TRBJ1-5,NA,TRBV18,NA,TGTGCCAGCTCACCGGAGTACAATCAGCCCCAGCATTTT,CASSPEYNQPQHF
TRBJ1-5,NA,TRBV19,few,TGTGCCAGTAGTGTCTCCAGGGGACCCAATCAGCCCCAGCATTTT,CASSVSRGPNQPQHF
TRBJ1-2,TRBD1,TRBV29-1,few,TGCAGCGTCGCACGGGACAGTAGCTATGGCTACACCTTC,CSVARDSSYGYTF
TRBJ2-7,TRBD1,TRBV30,NA,TGTGCCGGTATGAAGGGGGCTTCCACCTACGAGCAGTACTTC,CAGMKGASTYEQYF
TRBJ2-7,NA,TRBV5-1,NA,TGCGCCAGCAGACACGGAGAGGGAGCCTACGAGCAGTACTTC,CASRHGEGAYEQYF
TRBJ2-7,NA,TRBV13,NA,TGTGCCAGCAGCCCCCACCTTAGCTACGAGCAGTACTTC,CASSPHLSYEQYF
TRBJ2-1,TRBD1,TRBV7-2,NA,TGTGCCAGCAGCCCGGGGACAGGGTTGAATGAGCAGTTCTTC,CASSPGTGLNEQFF
TRBJ2-7,TRBD2,TRBV28,NA,TGTGCCAGCATCCCTCCCGGGGGGGGCGAGCAGTACTTC,CASIPPGGGEQYF
TRBJ1-2,TRBD1,TRBV14,few,TGTGCCAGCAGCGACGGGACAGCCTATGGCTACACCTTC,CASSDGTAYGYTF
TRBJ2-7,TRBD2,TRBV29-1,few,TGCAGCGTTGAACAGGGAACGAGACTAGCGGGGGACTACGAGCAGTACTTC,CSVEQGTRLAGDYEQYF
TRBJ2-1,NA,TRBV30,few,TGTGCCTGGAGTGTAATCCCAGGCGGAGGGAATGAGCAGTTCTTC,CAWSVIPGGGNEQFF
TRBJ1-5,NA,TRBV9,NA,TGTGCCAGCAGCGTCGGGTCCAATCAGCCCCAGCATTTT,CASSVGSNQPQHF
TRBJ2-3,NA,TRBV27,few,TGTGCCAGCAGTTTAGCGGCCTACACAGATACGCAGTATTTT,CASSLAAYTDTQYF
TRBJ2-2,TRBD2,TRBV5-1,few,TGCGCCAGCAGCGCATTGAGCGGGAGCATGGCCGGGGAGCTGTTTTTT,CASSALSGSMAGELFF
TRBJ2-1,NA,TRBV30,few,TGTGCCCGGTCCGGGGGAATGTACAATGAGCAGTTCTTC,CARSGGMYNEQFF
TRBJ2-3,TRBD2,TRBV7-9,few,TGTGCCAGCAGCGCGGGACTAGCGCTTATCACAGATACGCAGTATTTT,CASSAGLALITDTQYF
TRBJ2-7,NA,TRBV5-6,few,TGTGCCAGCACCCAGGGGCCGGGGCGGGAGCGTCTCCACGAGCAGTACTTC,CASTQGPGRERLHEQYF
TRBJ2-2,TRBD2,TRBV2,few,TGTGCCAGTCTCTTCGCGGGGGGGTCGGGCACCGGGGAGCTGTTTTTT,CASLFAGGSGTGELFF
TRBJ2-7,TRBD2,TRBV7-9,few,TGTGCCAGCAGCTTACTAGCGGGGGAGTACGAGCAGTACTTC,CASSLLAGEYEQYF
TRBJ1-6,TRBD1,TRBV5-4,few,TGTGCCAGCAGCTTACATTACAGGGGGGATTCACCCCTCCACTTT,CASSLHYRGDSPLHF
TRBJ1-1,TRBD1,TRBV29-1,NA,TGCAGCGGAGCCCGGGACAGCGGGAACACTGAAGCTTTCTTT,CSGARDSGNTEAFF
TRBJ2-7,TRBD2,TRBV5-1,NA,TGCGCCAGCAGCCCAGGACTAGCGAGTACCTACGAGCAGTACTTC,CASSPGLASTYEQYF
TRBJ1-2,TRBD1,TRBV5-1,NA,TGCGCCAGCAGCTCCACAGGGACAGGGGAAGACTATGGCTACACCTTC,CASSSTGTGEDYGYTF
TRBJ1-5,NA,TRBV19,NA,TGTGCCAGTAAAACAGACAATCAGCCCCAGCATTTT,CASKTDNQPQHF
TRBJ2-1,NA,TRBV15,few,TGTGCCACCAGCAGAGGGGCTAGCAGTCGGAATGAGCAGTTCTTC,CATSRGASSRNEQFF
TRBJ2-1,NA,TRBV18,NA,TGTGCCAGCTCACCACGTGCGCGGGCGGAGAGCTCCTACAATGAGCAGTTCTTC,CASSPRARAESSYNEQFF
TRBJ1-1,NA,TRBV30,NA,TGTGCCTGGAGTGTACGGGGAGGGACGGGTGAAGCTTTCTTT,CAWSVRGGTGEAFF
TRBJ1-2,TRBD1,TRBV9,NA,TGTGCCAGCAGCGACCCTCTAGACGGGACAGGGCTTAACTATGGCTACACCTTC,CASSDPLDGTGLNYGYTF
TRBJ1-1,NA,TRBV28,NA,TGTGCCAGCACCAGAAACACTGAAGCTTTCTTT,CASTRNTEAFF
TRBJ1-2,NA,TRBV6-5,NA,TGTGCCAGCAGTCAGTTGGACTCTTGGGATGGCTACACCTTC,CASSQLDSWDGYTF
TRBJ2-7,NA,TRBV6-5,NA,TGTGCCAGCAGTTACTCCGGACACTACGAGCAGTACTTC,CASSYSGHYEQYF
TRBJ1-1,TRBD1,TRBV18,few,TGTGCCAGCTCACCCCAGGGGGCGCAGGTCACTGAAGCTTTCTTT,CASSPQGAQVTEAFF
TRBJ1-1,NA,TRBV4-1,few,TGCGCCAGCAGCTCATCGTGGAGAGGGAACCTTGAAGCTTTCTTT,CASSSSWRGNLEAFF
TRBJ1-1,NA,TRBV15,few,TGTGCCACCAGCAGAGGACAGGAAGCTTTCTTT,CATSRGQEAFF
TRBJ2-3,NA,TRBV6-6,NA,TGTGCCAGCAGCCTTTCTAATACGCAGTATTTT,CASSLSNTQYF
TRBJ1-2,NA,TRBV7-2,few,TGTGCCAGCAGCTTCAGCTCCGGGATGAACTATGGCTACACCTTC,CASSFSSGMNYGYTF
TRBJ2-5,TRBD2,TRBV11-2,NA,TGTGCCAGCAGACGAGGGAGGGGCGGGAGGGCCCATGAGACCCAGTACTTC,CASRRGRGGRAHETQYF
TRBJ1-2,NA,TRBV6-5,NA,TGTGCCAGCAGTTACGCAGGGACTAACTATGGCTACACCTTC,CASSYAGTNYGYTF
TRBJ1-5,NA,TRBV30,few,TGTGCCTGGAGAAAGGGGGACGTCGGTCAGCCCCAGCATTTT,CAWRKGDVGQPQHF
TRBJ2-5,NA,TRBV18,NA,TGTGCCAGCTCACCCCCAAAGGGGGGGGACGAGGGAGAGACCCAGTACTTC,CASSPPKGGDEGETQYF